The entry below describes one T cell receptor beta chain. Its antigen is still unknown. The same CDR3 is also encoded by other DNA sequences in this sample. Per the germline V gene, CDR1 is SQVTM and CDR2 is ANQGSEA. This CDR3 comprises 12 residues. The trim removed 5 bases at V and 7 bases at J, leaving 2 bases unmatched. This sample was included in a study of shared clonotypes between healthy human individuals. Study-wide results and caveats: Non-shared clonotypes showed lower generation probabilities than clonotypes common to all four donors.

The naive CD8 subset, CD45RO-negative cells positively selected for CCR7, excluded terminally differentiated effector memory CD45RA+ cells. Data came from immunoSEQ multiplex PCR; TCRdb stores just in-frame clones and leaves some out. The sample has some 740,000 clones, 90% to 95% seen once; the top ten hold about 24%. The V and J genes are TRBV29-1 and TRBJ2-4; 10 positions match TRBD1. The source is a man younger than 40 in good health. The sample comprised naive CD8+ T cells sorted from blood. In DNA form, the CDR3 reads TGCAGCGTTCGGACAGGGGGGAACATTCAGTACTTC. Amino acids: CSVRTGGNIQYF. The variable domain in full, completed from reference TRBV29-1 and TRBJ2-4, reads SAVISQKPSRDICQRGTSLTIQCQVDSQVTMMFWYRQQPGQSLTLIATANQGSEATYESGFVIDKFPISRPNLTFSTLTVSNMSPEDSSIYLCSVRTGGNIQYFGAGTRLSVL.